Listed here are 4 T cell receptor beta chains from one sample, sequenced in a study of Graves' ophthalmopathy and Graves' hyperthyroidism. Researchers took RNA transcripts and amplified TCR beta CDR3 regions from them. RT-PCR in the first round used HTBI primers; a second-round multiplex PCR followed. TCRdb passed the multiplex PCR reads through MiXCR, listing each CDR3 protein once. The sample holds 360,000 or so distinct CDR3 sequences, around 18% seen once. The sequenced sample consisted of peripheral blood. The receptors here all came from a young woman with Graves' ophthalmopathy.

This clonotype was detected ten times or more. The genes are TRBV30 and TRBJ1-5; D is ambiguous. V was cut by 2 bases and J by 3 bases, with 8 bases left in between. This CDR3 is 13 amino acids long. Germline CDR1 GTSNPN, CDR2 SVGIG (reference sequence). Here the CDR3 DNA reads TGTGCCTGGAGTCGACGGCCCAATCAGCCCCAGCATTTT. Translating gives CAWSRRPNQPQHF.

This clonotype was counted many times. The chain combines TRBV7-8 with TRBJ1-1; unclear D gene. CDR3 length equals 14 residues. The germline V gene encodes CDR1 SGHVS and CDR2 FQNEAQ. V gave up 5 bases and J gave up 0 bases, with 10 bases separating them. CDR3 amino acids: CASSPEGVNTEAFF. DNA for the CDR3: TGTGCCAGCAGCCCGGAGGGCGTGAACACTGAAGCTTTCTTT.

At least ten counts were recorded for this clonotype. The gene calls are TRBV6-4 and TRBJ2-2, with TRBD2 identical over 12 bases. Germline loops: CDR1 MRHNA, CDR2 SNTAGT. The CDR3 length is 18 residues. The V and J ends lost 5 bases and 5 bases, in that order; junction bases with no gene match: 12. In DNA form, the CDR3 reads TGTGCCAGCAGTACTAGACTGACTAGCGGGAGAGCTACCGGGGAGCTGTTTTTT. Residues: CASSTRLTSGRATGELFF.

This clonotype was detected many times. The rearrangement uses TRBV6-2 or TRBV6-3 and TRBJ2-2; weak D call: TRBD1 (6 bases). Trimming stripped 7 bases from V and 3 bases from J, with 12 bases between. Germline V gives CDR1 MNHEY, CDR2 SVGEGT. There are 14 residues in the CDR3. This chain's CDR3 is CASILGQYTGELFF. The CDR3, as DNA: TGTGCCAGCATCCTGGGACAATACACCGGGGAGCTGTTTTTT.